This T cell receptor beta chain emerged from a study of T-cell reconstitution after alpha-beta-depleted transplantation in children. Study-level results: Among T cells one year after transplant, newly produced cells accounted for most counts and diversity.

Germline-derived CDR1 and CDR2 are LGHDT and YNNKEL (reference sequence). The length of the CDR3 is 14 residues. Trimming shortened V by 1 base and J by 7 bases, and 8 bases separated the two germline ends. In this sample, this clonotype turned up many times. Its target is unknown. Construction of the TCRbeta library involved unique molecular identifiers. MiXCR was run by TCRdb on the PCR reads, yielding one entry per CDR3 protein. The sample records about 170,000 distinct CDR3 sequences, over 8.5% being singletons. The chain has TRBV3-1 and TRBJ1-6, with D possibly being TRBD1 (6 bases). This sequence originates from a boy between 2 and 15 years old with acute myeloid leukemia, due to receive a stem cell transplant. This specimen was PBMCs, taken before TCRalphabeta/CD19-depleted stem cell transplant. The CDR3 is CASSQAQGNSPLHF. The CDR3 DNA reads as TGTGCCAGCAGCCAAGCACAGGGAAATTCACCCCTCCACTTT.